What follows is one T cell receptor (beta chain) and its context. Its antigen is unknown. The sample originates from a study of Ad26.COV2.S vaccination and SARS-CoV-2 variants. Study outcomes and limitations: Overall T cell responses may have been underestimated by the analyses of TCR breadth and depth. Breadth of non-spike TCRs did not differ between vaccinees and placebo recipients.

This table comes from immunoSEQ multiplex PCR, and its TCRdb copy is limited to in-frame clones, with some not included. Here the sample spans 150,000 to 200,000 clones, 87% being singletons. The sequence was obtained from a human donor who had recovered from COVID-19. The material was peripheral blood, obtained after recovery from COVID-19.

CDR3 loop: CASSLMFGEGANEQFF. In DNA, the CDR3 is TGTGCCAGCAGCTTAATGTTTGGCGAGGGGGCGAATGAGCAGTTCTTC. V gene TRBV11-3 combines with J gene TRBJ2-1; 7 bases line up with TRBD1. Trimming cost V 2 bases and J 7 bases; bases outside gene matches: 11. CDR3 length equals 16 residues. The germline V gene encodes CDR1 SGHNT and CDR2 YENEEA.